This T cell receptor (beta chain) was observed in a study of blood T cell repertoires in COVID-19. In germline, CDR1 is MDHEN, CDR2 SYDVKM. The V end was cut by 7 bases, the J end by 6 bases, with 19 bases between. This CDR3 contains 15 residues. The protocol was immunoSEQ multiplex PCR, while the TCRdb copy is restricted to in-frame clones and leaves out a portion. This sample has some 80,000 clones; 88% occur once, and the top ten carry roughly a fifth. The receptor comes from a human donor in a cohort sampled during active COVID-19. This sequence joins TRBV28 and TRBJ1-5; D is possibly TRBD1 (6 bases). The sample taken for sequencing was peripheral blood. CDR3: CASTLPLTGIQPQHF. The CDR3 DNA follows: TGTGCCAGCACCCTTCCCCTTACAGGGATTCAGCCCCAGCATTTT.